The sequence of this T cell receptor (beta chain) was determined in a study of blood T cell repertoires in COVID-19. In the study overall: In each case, the material was cDNA or gDNA derived from T cells, B-cell-depleted T cells, or PBMCs.

The CDR3 loop spans 13 amino acids. Germline V lookup: CDR1 SGDLS, CDR2 YYNGEE. The germline V and J ends were trimmed by 2 bases and 3 bases, with 7 bases remaining between them. Assignments of participants to cohorts depended upon their own reported clinical history. All recovered Cohort 3 donors got two negative PCRs, got clearance, or saw symptom resolution. Under the authors' procedure: Estimates of nucleated cell counts were drawn from the amplification of reference gene primers. Using immunoSEQ multiplex PCR, the repertoire was profiled, and TCRdb retains in-frame clones only, with some absent. That table supplies the V and J calls and clone size; D and trimming were determined from the DNA. The sample has under 300,000 clones; 75% to 90% are singletons.

Sequenced input: PBMCs or T cells enriched from blood (not recorded which). The V and J genes are TRBV9 and TRBJ2-3; tentative D call: TRBD2 (5 bases). This TCR derives from a woman between 50 and 59 years old who had recovered from COVID-19. CDR3 DNA sequence: TGTGCCAGCAGCGTGGACTCTACAGATACGCAGTATTTT. Translating gives CASSVDSTDTQYF.